The sample holds many counts of the clone carrying this T cell receptor (beta chain). The same CDR3 can be traced to other DNA sequences in this sample. There were no patients who had received any treatment before thyroid surgery. TCRdb re-analyzed the PCR reads using MiXCR. In the table there are about 40,000 clones, about a sixth of which are singletons. The data are from a study of metastatic and nonmetastatic thyroid tumors. Sequenced material: blood. The source of this sequence is a female donor with papillary thyroid cancer or a benign thyroid nodule (not recorded which). Some clones in this sample may be carry-over from other donors' samples.

CDR3 DNA: TGTGCCAGCAGCTTCGAGGCCGAGCAGTACTTC. Encoded protein: CASSFEAEQYF. The chain couples TRBV5-4 to TRBJ2-7; no clear D. Germline CDR1 is SGHNT and CDR2 is YYREEE (reference sequence). V lost 2 bases, J lost 6 bases, and 6 bases lay in between. This CDR3 comprises 11 residues.